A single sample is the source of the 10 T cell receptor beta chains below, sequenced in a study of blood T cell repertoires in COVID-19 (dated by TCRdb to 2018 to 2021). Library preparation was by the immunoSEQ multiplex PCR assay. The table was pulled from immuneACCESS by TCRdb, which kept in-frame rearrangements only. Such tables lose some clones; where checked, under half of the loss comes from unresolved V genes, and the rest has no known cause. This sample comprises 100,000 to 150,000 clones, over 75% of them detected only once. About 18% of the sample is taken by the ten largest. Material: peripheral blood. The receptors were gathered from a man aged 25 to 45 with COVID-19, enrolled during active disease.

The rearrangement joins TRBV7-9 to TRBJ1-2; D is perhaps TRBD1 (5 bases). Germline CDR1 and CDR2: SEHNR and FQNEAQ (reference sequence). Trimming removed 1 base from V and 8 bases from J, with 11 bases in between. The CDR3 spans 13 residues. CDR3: CASSLEGREGYTF. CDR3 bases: TGTGCCAGCAGCTTAGAGGGACGGGAGGGCTACACCTTC. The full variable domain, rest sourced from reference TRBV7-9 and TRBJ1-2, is DTGVSQNPRHKITKRGQNVTFRCDPISEHNRLYWYRQTLGQGPEFLTYFQNEAQLEKSRLLSDRFSAERPKGSFSTLEIQRTEQGDSAMYLCASSLEGREGYTFGSGTRLTVV.

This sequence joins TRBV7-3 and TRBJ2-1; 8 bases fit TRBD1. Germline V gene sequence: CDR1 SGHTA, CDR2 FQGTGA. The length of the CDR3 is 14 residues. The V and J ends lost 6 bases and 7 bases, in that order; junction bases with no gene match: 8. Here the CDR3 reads CASSSGGAMNEQFF. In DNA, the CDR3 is TGTGCCAGCAGTTCAGGGGGCGCGATGAATGAGCAGTTCTTC. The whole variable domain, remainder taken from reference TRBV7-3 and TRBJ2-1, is GAGVSQTPSNKVTEKGKYVELRCDPISGHTALYWYRQSLGQGPEFLIYFQGTGAADDSGLPNDRFFAVRPEGSVSTLKIQRTERGDSAVYLCASSSGGAMNEQFFGPGTRLTVL.

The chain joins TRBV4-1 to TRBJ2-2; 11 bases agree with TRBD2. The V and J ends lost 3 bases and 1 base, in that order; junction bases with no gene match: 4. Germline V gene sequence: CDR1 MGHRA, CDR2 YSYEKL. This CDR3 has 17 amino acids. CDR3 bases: TGCGCCAGCAGCCAGACGCTAGCGGGGGGGAACACCGGGGAGCTGTTTTTT. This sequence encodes CASSQTLAGGNTGELFF.

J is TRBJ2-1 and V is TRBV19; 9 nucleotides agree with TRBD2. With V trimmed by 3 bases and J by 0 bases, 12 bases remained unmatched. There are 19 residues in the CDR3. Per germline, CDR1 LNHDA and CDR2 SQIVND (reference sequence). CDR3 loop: CASSIFSSGTFSSYNEQFF. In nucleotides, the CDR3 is TGTGCCAGTAGTATTTTTTCTAGCGGGACCTTCAGCTCCTACAATGAGCAGTTCTTC.

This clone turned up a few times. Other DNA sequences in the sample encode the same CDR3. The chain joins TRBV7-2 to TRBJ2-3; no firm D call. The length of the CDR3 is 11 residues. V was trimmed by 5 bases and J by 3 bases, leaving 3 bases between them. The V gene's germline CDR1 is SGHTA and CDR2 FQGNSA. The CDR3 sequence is CASSLTDTQYF. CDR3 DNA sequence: TGTGCCAGCAGCCTTACAGATACGCAGTATTTT.

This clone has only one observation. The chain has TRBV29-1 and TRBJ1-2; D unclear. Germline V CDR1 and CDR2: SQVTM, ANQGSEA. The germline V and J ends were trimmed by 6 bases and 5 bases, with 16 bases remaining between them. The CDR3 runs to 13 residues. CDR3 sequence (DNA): TGCAGCGTCGCAGGCTTATCCGGATATGGCTACACCTTC. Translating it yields CSVAGLSGYGYTF.

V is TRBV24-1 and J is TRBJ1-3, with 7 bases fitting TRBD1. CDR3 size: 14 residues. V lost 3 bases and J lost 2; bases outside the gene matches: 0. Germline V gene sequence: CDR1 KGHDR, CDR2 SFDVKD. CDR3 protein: CATSDTGAGNTIYF. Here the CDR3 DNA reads TGTGCCACCAGTGATACAGGGGCTGGAAACACCATATATTTT.

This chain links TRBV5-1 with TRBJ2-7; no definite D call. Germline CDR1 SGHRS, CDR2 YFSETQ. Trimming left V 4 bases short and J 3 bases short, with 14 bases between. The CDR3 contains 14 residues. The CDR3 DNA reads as TGCGCCAGCAGCCGAGACTTTTACCTCTACGAGCAGTACTTC. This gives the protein CASSRDFYLYEQYF.

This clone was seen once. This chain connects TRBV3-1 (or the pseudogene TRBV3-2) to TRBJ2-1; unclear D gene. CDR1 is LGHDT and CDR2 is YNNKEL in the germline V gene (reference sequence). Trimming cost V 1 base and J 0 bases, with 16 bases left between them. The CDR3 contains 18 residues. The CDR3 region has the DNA TGTGCCAGCAGCCAAGGCCCCCGGCTTAGACACTCCTACAATGAGCAGTTCTTC. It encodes CASSQGPRLRHSYNEQFF.

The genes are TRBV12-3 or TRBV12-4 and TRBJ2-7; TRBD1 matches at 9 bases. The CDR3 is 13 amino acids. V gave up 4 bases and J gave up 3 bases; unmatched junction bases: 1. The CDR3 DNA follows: TGTGCCAGCAGTTGGGACAGGGACTACGAGCAGTACTTC. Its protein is CASSWDRDYEQYF.